What follows describes a single T cell receptor (beta chain). Its antigen is undetermined. The identical CDR3 is also encoded by other nucleotide sequences in the sample. V was shortened by 5 bases and J by 2 bases, with 15 bases between the two germline ends. CDR3 size: 15 residues. Per germline, CDR1 SGHVS and CDR2 FQNEAQ. The data stem from a study of shared clonotypes between healthy human individuals. Study results and limitations: It was expected that sequencing depth would affect clonotype sharing among donors. Generation probabilities were higher for clonotypes shared across all four sorted-subset donors than for unshared ones.

As originally analysed: ImmunoSEQ output held junction-only sequences without quality scores, so filtering differed. Data came from immunoSEQ multiplex PCR; TCRdb stores just in-frame clones and leaves some out. That table furnishes V, J and clone size, whereas the DNA furnished D and trimming. Among under 600,000 clones listed, about 96% were seen once. The chain is built from TRBV7-8 and TRBJ1-2; TRBD1 is a possible D gene (5 bases). Material for sequencing was naive CD4+ T cells sorted from blood. Subset given: CD45RA+ positively selected. The TCR was taken from a woman in her thirties in good health. The CDR3 reads CASSPRDRKNYGYTF. The DNA for the CDR3 is TGTGCCAGCAGCCCACGGGACCGTAAAAACTATGGCTACACCTTC.